Below, 3 T cell receptor beta chains from the same sample are listed, as sequenced in a study of beta chain features in type 1 diabetes. Study conclusions and caveats: Moderate but significant shortening of TCRB CDR3s was recorded in all four CD4+ subsets from Type 1 diabetes patients.

These receptors lack a known antigen. cDNA synthesis used the whole RNA isolate, giving expressed TCRB sequences. Assay: immunoSEQ multiplex PCR; the TCRdb copy retains only in-frame clones and omits some. This table has hundreds of thousands of clones, approximately 10% appearing once. Sample: central memory CD4+ T cells from blood. These receptors were obtained from a man aged 25 to 40 with type 1 diabetes.

The V and J genes are TRBV4-1 and TRBJ2-3; 9 positions agree with TRBD1. Germline V lookup: CDR1 MGHRA, CDR2 YSYEKL. The trim removed 1 base at V and 0 bases at J, leaving 2 bases unmatched. This CDR3 has 16 residues. The CDR3 protein is CASSQGGTGSTDTQYF. The DNA of the CDR3 is TGCGCCAGCAGCCAAGGGGGGACAGGGAGCACAGATACGCAGTATTTT.

This clone was seen a handful of times. The V call is TRBV28, the J call TRBJ2-1, with a possible D match to TRBD2 (6 bases). There are 15 residues in the CDR3. V was pared by 6 bases and J by 0 bases, with 12 bases between. CDR1 and CDR2 from the germline V gene are MDHEN and SYDVKM. CDR3 sequence (DNA): TGTGCCAGCAGAGGGGAGGTAAACTCCTACAATGAGCAGTTCTTC. Protein: CASRGEVNSYNEQFF.

This clone was seen more than once but under ten times. The rearrangement joins TRBV10-3 to TRBJ2-1; no reliable D call. V was cut by 6 bases and J by 5 bases, with 14 bases left in between. The germline V gene encodes CDR1 ENHRY and CDR2 SYGVKD. The CDR3 extends over 14 amino acids. The CDR3 sequence: CAISPSAANNEQFF. The CDR3 region has the DNA TGTGCCATCAGCCCGTCCGCCGCCAACAATGAGCAGTTCTTC.